The TCR beta chain described here comes from a study of Ad26.COV2.S vaccination and SARS-CoV-2 variants. Study-wide background: This donor came from the COV1001 trial of Ad26.COV2.S. Overall study findings and caveats: Once vaccination had occurred, spike-specific CD8+ and CD4+ T cell responses reportedly showed substantial breadth.

The CDR3 is 16 residues long. The ends lost 4 bases at V and 3 bases at J; junction bases unmatched: 5. Germline V gene data show CDR1 as SGHRS and CDR2 as YFSETQ. This clone was counted once. Its antigen is unidentified. The sample holds other DNA sequences that translate to the same CDR3. The sample's treatment: roughly 20 received Ad26.COV2.S at low or high dose, single or two shots; several received placebo; per-sample allocation not given. The samples date from day 63 after the first vaccine or placebo injection. This vaccine is an Ad26 vector that expresses the Wuhan-strain SARS-CoV-2 spike. The repertoire was sequenced with immunoSEQ multiplex PCR; TCRdb's copy has only in-frame clones and lacks some. The profile shows hundreds of thousands of clones, roughly 90% of them singletons.

Specimen: peripheral blood, collected in a trial of Ad26.COV2.S vaccine versus placebo. This chain uses TRBV5-1 with TRBJ2-1, with TRBD1 identical over 12 bases. This clonotype originated in a person between 18 and 65 years old who received the Ad26.COV2.S COVID-19 vaccine or a placebo. CDR3 loop: CASSLGTGGFYNEQFF. CDR3 nucleotide sequence: TGCGCCAGCAGCCTCGGGACAGGGGGCTTCTACAATGAGCAGTTCTTC.